This TCR beta chain was sequenced for a study of T cell responses to AZD1222 COVID-19 vaccine. Study conclusions and caveats: A rise in Spike-specific TCR breadth and depth followed two AZD1222 doses. The reported proportion of spike-specific TCRs targeting unmutated variant regions was nearly half. At 160-218 and 743-854, vaccine-associated CD4 TCRs were dominant, and they spanned spike. Females made up more of the donors, who were largely white British, and clonal diversity may have come out too low.

Remarks on this clone: Its antigen is as yet unknown.

CDR1 is LNHNV and CDR2 is YYDKDF in the germline V gene (reference sequence). The germline V and J ends were trimmed by 3 bases and 4 bases, with 4 bases remaining between them. This CDR3 is 12 amino acids long. Measured with immunoSEQ multiplex PCR; TCRdb has only the in-frame clones, and not every one. The sample holds approximately 180,000 clones, around 89% seen once. The rearrangement joins TRBV15 to TRBJ1-5; D ambiguous. The source was peripheral blood, collected 28 days after the second AZD1222 dose. This TCR was sampled from an adult who received the AZD1222 COVID-19 vaccine. CDR3 nucleotide sequence: TGTGCCACCAGCAGGTCGAATCAGCCCCAGCATTTT. Amino acids: CATSRSNQPQHF.